These 7 T cell receptor beta chains originate from one sample sequenced in a study of blood T cell repertoires in COVID-19. The repertoire was sequenced with immunoSEQ multiplex PCR; TCRdb's copy has only in-frame clones and lacks some. The sample includes 90,000 or so clones, about 88% of them seen just once. The material sequenced was peripheral blood. These receptors came from a man between 60 and 75 years old with acute or convalescent COVID-19.

The gene calls are TRBV6-6 and TRBJ2-7, with 9 bases matching TRBD1. Trimming at V came to 4 bases and at J to 5 bases, leaving 9 bases not matched to a gene. The CDR3 spans 15 residues. Germline V gives CDR1 MNHNY, CDR2 SVGAGI (reference sequence). In DNA form, the CDR3 reads TGTGCCAGCAGTTTTGGGACAGGGAGTAAAAACGAGCAGTACTTC. It yields the protein CASSFGTGSKNEQYF.

CDR3 region: CASSLDRGRTEAFF. CDR3 DNA sequence: TGCGCCAGCAGTTTAGACAGGGGTCGCACTGAAGCTTTCTTT. The rearrangement joins TRBV10-1 to TRBJ1-1; TRBD1 matches at 8 bases. V dropped 5 bases and J dropped 4; count of bases not matched to a gene: 6. Germline CDR1 and CDR2: WNHNN and SYGVQD (reference sequence). The CDR3 covers 14 residues.

V gene TRBV29-1 combines with J gene TRBJ1-1, with TRBD1 matching over 7 bases. The length of the CDR3 is 13 residues. CDR1 is SQVTM and CDR2 is ANQGSEA in the germline V gene. The J segment lost 0 bases and the V segment lost 8 bases, leaving 6 bases of the junction unmatched. The CDR3 protein is CSFWTGMNTEAFF. The CDR3 DNA is TGCAGCTTCTGGACAGGAATGAACACTGAAGCTTTCTTT. Full variable domain (outside the CDR3, taken from reference TRBV29-1 and TRBJ1-1): SAVISQKPSRDICQRGTSLTIQCQVDSQVTMMFWYRQQPGQSLTLIATANQGSEATYESGFVIDKFPISRPNLTFSTLTVSNMSPEDSSIYLCSFWTGMNTEAFFGQGTRLTVV.

J is TRBJ2-7 and V is TRBV29-1; 10 bases map to TRBD1. The V gene end was trimmed by 6 bases and the J gene end by 2 bases; junction bases not matched to a gene: 4. Germline lookup yields CDR1 SQVTM and CDR2 ANQGSEA. The CDR3 covers 13 residues. The CDR3 nucleotides read TGCAGCGTGGGACAGGGGACAACCTACGAGCAGTACTTC. Its translation: CSVGQGTTYEQYF.

The chain links TRBV19 to TRBJ2-3; 8 bases are a match to TRBD2. CDR3 size: 17 residues. Germline loops: CDR1 LNHDA, CDR2 SQIVND (reference sequence). J lost 2 bases, V lost 4 bases, and 11 bases had no gene match. CDR3 loop: CASSNGLAPMSTDTQYF. CDR3 nucleotide sequence: TGTGCCAGTAGTAACGGACTAGCCCCTATGTCCACAGATACGCAGTATTTT. Complete variable domain (other parts from reference TRBV19 and TRBJ2-3): DGGITQSPKYLFRKEGQNVTLSCEQNLNHDAMYWYRQDPGQGLRLIYYSQIVNDFQKGDIAEGYSVSREKKESFPLTVTSAQKNPTAFYLCASSNGLAPMSTDTQYFGPGTRLTVL.

DNA of the CDR3: TGCGCCAGCAGCCAAGTTGAACTAGCGGGAGCCGAGCAGTACTTC. Protein sequence: CASSQVELAGAEQYF. The chain is built from TRBV4-1 and TRBJ2-7; 11 bases align to TRBD2. There are 15 residues in the CDR3. V lost 1 base to trimming and J lost 6 bases; unmatched junction nucleotides: 5. Germline CDR1 MGHRA, CDR2 YSYEKL.

This clone was seen only once. The gene calls are TRBV5-1 and TRBJ1-1; possible D gene TRBD1, 5 bases. Germline V gives CDR1 SGHRS, CDR2 YFSETQ. The V and J ends lost 0 bases and 0 bases respectively, with 15 bases between them. CDR3 size: 17 residues. CDR3 sequence reads: CASSLGTNPKLNTEAFF. In DNA form, the CDR3 reads TGCGCCAGCAGCTTGGGGACAAACCCGAAGCTGAACACTGAAGCTTTCTTT.